These T cell receptor beta chains were read from a single sample in a study of T cells in Graves' hyperthyroidism and ophthalmopathy. TCRdb re-called the multiplex PCR reads through MiXCR, storing one row per CDR3 protein. This repertoire shows about 400,000 distinct CDR3 sequences, more than 12% found once; its top ten account for about 18%. Sequences were obtained from blood. The receptors shown here come from a woman in her 30s with Graves' ophthalmopathy. The CDR3 runs from the conserved cysteine through the conserved F or W. Not all rows give a size; the values are once, few, many and, for expanded clones, a class.

many,TRBV7-9,15,TRBJ2-5,CASSPQQGPEETQYF
NA,TRBV10-3,17,TRBJ1-3,CAGGQTSDSLSGNTIYF
many,TRBV7-8,14,TRBJ2-1,CASSLGQGWNEQFF
many,TRBV7-2,14,TRBJ2-3,CASSPTSAADTQYF
many,TRBV20-1,13,TRBJ1-2,CSARDRGSSGYTF
many,TRBV7-2,14,TRBJ2-5,CASSAGQGTKTQYF
many,TRBV11-2,16,TRBJ2-5,CASSSGASGDQETQYF
many,TRBV7-9,15,TRBJ2-5,CASSFSVRGGETQYF
many,TRBV30,10,TRBJ1-4,CAWSVLYVFF
NA,TRBV10-3,16,TRBJ1-3,CAISESRDSRVNTIYF
NA,TRBV20-1,13,TRBJ1-1,CSATTGSTTEAFF
many,TRBV7-2,16,TRBJ2-2,CASSLRLAGNTGELFF
many,TRBV7-3,13,TRBJ2-7,CASRPTPGHEQYF
many,TRBV28,18,TRBJ2-1,CASSPHRGSGGQYNEQFF
many,TRBV29-1,12,TRBJ1-2,CSVVEGNYGYTF
many,TRBV5-1,13,TRBJ1-5,CASSSGGSEPQHF
many,TRBV30,14,TRBJ2-7,CAWSVPGGSYEQYF
few,TRBV7-2,16,TRBJ2-3,CASTYSSREGADTQYF
many,TRBV20-1,12,TRBJ1-2,CSARGTGDGYTF
many,TRBV12-3/TRBV12-4,13,TRBJ2-7,CASSFGGNYEQYF
few,TRBV6-1,17,TRBJ2-4,CASSSLTLTGDKNIQYF
many,TRBV12-3/TRBV12-4,14,TRBJ1-5,CASSLPQVYQPQHF
many,TRBV5-1,13,TRBJ1-6,CASTREGNSPLHF
few,TRBV5-1,11,TRBJ2-2,CASTHAGELFF
NA,TRBV7-9,17,TRBJ2-1,CASSFRALAGGQGEQFF
NA,TRBV19,16,TRBJ2-1,CASSRNSGGIYNEQFF
NA,TRBV6-1,13,TRBJ1-3,CASSRTESTTIYF
many,TRBV11-2,16,TRBJ2-3,CASSATGGLSTDTQYF
many,TRBV7-2,14,TRBJ1-5,CASSARQGQVTQHF